This entry lists 22 T cell receptor beta chains sequenced from one sample in a study of radiation and T cells in renal cell carcinoma. Regarding time point: baseline pretreatment blood. The sample's treatment: 15 Gy SBRT to primary tumor, nephrectomy 4 weeks later. The table came from immunoSEQ multiplex PCR; TCRdb's copy has only in-frame clones and leaves some out. The data hold 110,000 to 150,000 clones, with approximately 91% observed a single time. Here the sequenced sample was blood, taken from a patient whose treatment included radiotherapy and nephrectomy. These receptors were taken from a woman aged 45-65 years with renal cell carcinoma.

This clone came up a few times. The CDR3 bases are TGCGCCAGCAGCCTCGGACTCTTACTTCGGCGGGGGGCCAGCTCTGGGGCCAACGTCCTGACTTTC. Its translation: CASSLGLLLRRGASSGANVLTF. This chain connects TRBV5-1 to TRBJ2-6; 8 nucleotides align to TRBD2. Unmatched junction bases numbered 21, after V lost 4 bases and J lost 0 bases. Germline lookup yields CDR1 SGHRS and CDR2 YFSETQ. The CDR3 is 22 residues long.

This sequence joins TRBV10-3 and TRBJ2-2; 12 bases fit TRBD2. V trimming: 2 bases; J trimming: 5 bases; junction bases outside the gene matches: 0. This CDR3 contains 15 residues. The germline CDR1 and CDR2 sequences are ENHRY and SYGVKD. CDR3: CAISEGTSGTGELFF. DNA of the CDR3: TGTGCCATCAGTGAGGGGACTAGCGGGACCGGGGAGCTGTTTTTT.

This rearrangement joins TRBV6-1 to TRBJ2-7; TRBD1 matches at 7 bases. There are 13 residues in the CDR3. CDR1 and CDR2 (germline): MNHNS, SASEGT. V was clipped by 4 bases and J by 2 bases; unmatched bases: 2. CDR3 nucleotide sequence: TGTGCCAGCAGTGGGACAGGCACCTACGAGCAGTACTTC. Translated: CASSGTGTYEQYF.

The chain combines TRBV19 with TRBJ2-1, with D hard to call. Deletions cut 8 bases from V and 0 bases from J, with 8 bases between. The CDR3 has 13 residues. CDR1 is LNHDA, CDR2 SQIVND, per germline (reference sequence). The CDR3 sequence is CASLEGSYNEQFF. As DNA, the CDR3 is TGTGCCAGTCTAGAAGGCTCCTACAATGAGCAGTTCTTC.

J is TRBJ1-2 and V is TRBV20-1, with D uncertain. Trimming pared 4 bases from V and 4 bases from J, leaving 4 bases between. CDR3 length equals 10 residues. The germline CDR1 and CDR2 sequences are DFQATT and SNEGSKA (reference sequence). The CDR3 nucleotides read TGCAGTGCTAACACCTATGGCTACACCTTC. Encoded protein: CSANTYGYTF.

J is TRBJ2-7 and V is TRBV19, with no clear D. The CDR3 loop spans 13 amino acids. Trimming stripped 5 bases from V and 5 bases from J, with 13 bases between. The V gene's germline CDR1 is LNHDA and CDR2 SQIVND (reference sequence). The CDR3 DNA sequence: TGTGCCAGTAGTCCTCGGAGAAGGGACGAGCAGTACTTC. Its translation is CASSPRRRDEQYF.

This chain connects TRBV5-1 to TRBJ2-1; maybe TRBD2 (6 bases). The ends were cut back, 4 bases at V and 0 bases at J, with 11 bases in the middle. The CDR3 is made up of 15 amino acids. Germline loops: CDR1 SGHRS, CDR2 YFSETQ. CDR3 protein: CASSPGGSSYNEQFF. CDR3 nucleotides: TGCGCCAGCAGCCCCGGGGGAAGCTCCTACAATGAGCAGTTCTTC.

The gene calls are TRBV19 and TRBJ1-1, with TRBD1 matching over 7 bases. The CDR3 loop spans 17 amino acids. With V trimmed by 6 bases and J by 1 base, 14 bases remained unmatched. Germline V gives CDR1 LNHDA, CDR2 SQIVND (reference sequence). The CDR3 protein is CASRPQQAQGGNTEAFF. CDR3 DNA sequence: TGTGCCAGTAGGCCTCAACAAGCTCAGGGGGGGAACACTGAAGCTTTCTTT.

This chain links TRBV4-3 with TRBJ1-5; D is possibly TRBD1 (5 bases). V was shortened by 0 bases and J by 6 bases, with 12 bases between the two germline ends. The CDR3 covers 15 residues. Germline CDR1 and CDR2: LGHNA and YSLEER. The CDR3 sequence: CASSQEFQGFQPQHF. The CDR3 nucleotides read TGCGCCAGCAGCCAAGAATTTCAGGGATTTCAGCCCCAGCATTTT.

A few counts support this clone. The chain couples TRBV5-6 to TRBJ1-2; D is ambiguous. Germline V gene data show CDR1 as SGHDT and CDR2 as YYEEEE. Trimming stripped 0 bases from V and 4 bases from J, with 4 bases between. The CDR3 consists of 12 residues. CDR3 amino acids: CASSLGSYGYTF. The CDR3 DNA reads TGTGCCAGCAGCTTGGGGTCCTATGGCTACACCTTC. Filled out from reference TRBV5-6 and TRBJ1-2, the complete variable domain reads DAGVTQSPTHLIKTRGQQVTLRCSPKSGHDTVSWYQQALGQGPQFIFQYYEEEERQRGNFPDRFSGHQFPNYSSELNVNALLLGDSALYLCASSLGSYGYTFGSGTRLTVV.

The V and J genes are TRBV19 and TRBJ2-5, with TRBD1 as a possible D gene (7 bases). The CDR3 is 14 amino acids. CDR1 and CDR2 (germline): LNHDA, SQIVND (reference sequence). Trimming took 3 bases from V and 4 from J, leaving 12 bases between them. This CDR3 is CASSIRQGLETQYF. The CDR3, as DNA: TGTGCCAGTAGTATTCGACAGGGACTAGAGACCCAGTACTTC.

V usage is TRBV5-1 and J usage is TRBJ1-3; TRBD1 is a possible D gene (5 bases). The V end was cut by 4 bases, the J end by 0 bases, with 11 bases between. CDR3 length equals 15 residues. Germline CDR1 SGHRS, CDR2 YFSETQ. The CDR3 loop reads CASSPDGASGNTIYF. The CDR3 bases are TGCGCCAGCAGCCCGGACGGGGCCTCTGGAAACACCATATATTTT.

The rearrangement links TRBV19 to TRBJ2-3, with TRBD2 matching over 13 bases. Germline V gives CDR1 LNHDA, CDR2 SQIVND (reference sequence). With 5 bases clipped from V and 4 bases from J, the junction kept 6 bases outside the gene matches. The CDR3 runs 16 residues. The CDR3 DNA sequence: TGTGCCAGTAGTGGGCGGACTAGCGGGGGCTCAGATACGCAGTATTTT. Translating it yields CASSGRTSGGSDTQYF.

The V call is TRBV2, the J call TRBJ1-4, with 7 bases fitting TRBD1. CDR3 length equals 14 residues. Per the germline V gene, CDR1 is SNHLY and CDR2 is FYNNEI. J gave up 0 bases and V 8 bases, and 3 bases lay outside the gene matches. The CDR3 DNA reads as TGTGCCAGCCGGGACAGCACAACTAATGAAAAACTGTTTTTT. Protein: CASRDSTTNEKLFF.

The V call is TRBV6-1, the J call TRBJ2-7; D is uncertain. Trimming pared 6 bases from V and 3 bases from J, leaving 3 bases between. The CDR3 contains 10 residues. CDR1 MNHNS and CDR2 SASEGT come from the germline V gene. The CDR3 loop is CASRDYEQYF. CDR3 DNA: TGTGCCAGCAGAGACTACGAGCAGTACTTC.

J is TRBJ2-3 and V is TRBV9; maybe TRBD2 (6 bases). Germline V lookup: CDR1 SGDLS, CDR2 YYNGEE. The CDR3 covers 20 residues. Trimming left V 0 bases short and J 0 bases short, with 23 bases between. CDR3 coding DNA: TGTGCCAGCAGCGTAGATCCGGAGGGTCCTGGTAGCGGTAGCACAGATACGCAGTATTTT. This gives the protein CASSVDPEGPGSGSTDTQYF.

The chain has TRBV19 and TRBJ1-2; unclear D gene. The V end lost 3 bases, the J end lost 2 bases, and 13 bases lay between the germline ends. Germline lookup yields CDR1 LNHDA and CDR2 SQIVND (reference sequence). CDR3 size: 15 residues. CDR3 nucleotide sequence: TGTGCCAGTAGTATCACCCAGGCAGCCAACTATGGCTACACCTTC. It translates to CASSITQAANYGYTF.

V gene TRBV5-6 combines with J gene TRBJ2-3; maybe TRBD2 (6 bases). V lost 1 base and J 8 bases, leaving 17 bases between the germline ends. Germline assignment: CDR1 SGHDT and CDR2 YYEEEE. The CDR3 extends over 15 amino acids. The CDR3 region is CASSLRYGERATQYF. The DNA for the CDR3 is TGTGCCAGCAGCTTGCGATACGGGGAGCGGGCTACGCAGTATTTT.

Notes on this clone: At one end the junction does not follow the germline gene, possibly because of a read error. The V call is TRBV5-1, the J call TRBJ2-1; D ambiguous. Germline CDR1 reads SGHRS; CDR2 reads YFSETQ. The CDR3 loop spans 13 amino acids. The chain's CDR3 is CTSRSTSYNEQFF. The CDR3 DNA sequence: TGCACCAGCAGATCAACCTCCTACAATGAGCAGTTCTTC.

The chain combines TRBV10-3 with TRBJ1-2; D not resolved. CDR1 is ENHRY, CDR2 SYGVKD, per germline. The CDR3 totals 15 residues. V dropped 4 bases and J dropped 4 bases, with 16 bases sitting between them. The CDR3 region has the DNA TGTGCCATCAGTGGCGGGGTTGAGGGAGTCTATGGCTACACCTTC. It yields the protein CAISGGVEGVYGYTF.

A few counts support this clone. The chain is built from TRBV19 and TRBJ1-2, with a possible D match to TRBD1 (5 bases). Germline V CDR1 and CDR2: LNHDA, SQIVND (reference sequence). V dropped 6 bases and J dropped 10 bases, with 15 bases sitting between them. The CDR3 consists of 12 residues. CDR3 sequence reads: CASSFSQGFYTF. CDR3 DNA sequence: TGTGCCAGTAGCTTTTCTCAGGGATTCTACACCTTC.

The CDR3 sequence is CASSLAFSRETQYF. The CDR3 coding sequence is TGTGCCAGCAGCTTAGCGTTTAGCAGGGAGACCCAGTACTTC. The chain carries TRBV7-2 and TRBJ2-5; D unresolved. V was trimmed by 0 bases and J by 5 bases, leaving 10 bases between them. The CDR3 is 14 residues long. Germline loops: CDR1 SGHTA, CDR2 FQGNSA.